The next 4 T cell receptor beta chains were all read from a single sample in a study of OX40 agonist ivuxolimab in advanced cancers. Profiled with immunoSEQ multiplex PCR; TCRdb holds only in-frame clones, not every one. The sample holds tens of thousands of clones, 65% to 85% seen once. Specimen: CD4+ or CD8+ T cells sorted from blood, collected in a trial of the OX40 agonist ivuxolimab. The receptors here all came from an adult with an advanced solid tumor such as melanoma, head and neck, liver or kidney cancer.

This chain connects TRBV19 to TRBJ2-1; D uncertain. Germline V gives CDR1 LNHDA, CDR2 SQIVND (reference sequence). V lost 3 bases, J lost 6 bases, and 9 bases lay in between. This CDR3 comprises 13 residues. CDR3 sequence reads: CASSMAFPNEQFF. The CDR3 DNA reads TGTGCCAGTAGTATGGCTTTTCCCAATGAGCAGTTCTTC.

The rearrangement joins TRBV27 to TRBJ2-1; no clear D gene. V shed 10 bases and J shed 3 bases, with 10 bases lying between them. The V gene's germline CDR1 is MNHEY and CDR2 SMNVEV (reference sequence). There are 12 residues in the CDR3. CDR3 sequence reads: CATWADYNEQFF. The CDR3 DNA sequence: TGTGCCACCTGGGCGGACTACAATGAGCAGTTCTTC.

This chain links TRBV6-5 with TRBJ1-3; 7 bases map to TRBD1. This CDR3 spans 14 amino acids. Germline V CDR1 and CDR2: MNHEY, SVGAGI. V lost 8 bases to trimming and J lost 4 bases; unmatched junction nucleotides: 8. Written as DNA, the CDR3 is TGTGCCAGCGGCAGGGGGAAAACCGGAAACACCATATATTTT. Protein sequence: CASGRGKTGNTIYF.

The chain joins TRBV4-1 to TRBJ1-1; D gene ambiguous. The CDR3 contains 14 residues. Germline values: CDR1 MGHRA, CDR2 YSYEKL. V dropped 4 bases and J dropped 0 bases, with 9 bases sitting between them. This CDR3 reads CASSPAQMNTEAFF. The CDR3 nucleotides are TGCGCCAGCAGCCCGGCACAGATGAACACTGAAGCTTTCTTT.